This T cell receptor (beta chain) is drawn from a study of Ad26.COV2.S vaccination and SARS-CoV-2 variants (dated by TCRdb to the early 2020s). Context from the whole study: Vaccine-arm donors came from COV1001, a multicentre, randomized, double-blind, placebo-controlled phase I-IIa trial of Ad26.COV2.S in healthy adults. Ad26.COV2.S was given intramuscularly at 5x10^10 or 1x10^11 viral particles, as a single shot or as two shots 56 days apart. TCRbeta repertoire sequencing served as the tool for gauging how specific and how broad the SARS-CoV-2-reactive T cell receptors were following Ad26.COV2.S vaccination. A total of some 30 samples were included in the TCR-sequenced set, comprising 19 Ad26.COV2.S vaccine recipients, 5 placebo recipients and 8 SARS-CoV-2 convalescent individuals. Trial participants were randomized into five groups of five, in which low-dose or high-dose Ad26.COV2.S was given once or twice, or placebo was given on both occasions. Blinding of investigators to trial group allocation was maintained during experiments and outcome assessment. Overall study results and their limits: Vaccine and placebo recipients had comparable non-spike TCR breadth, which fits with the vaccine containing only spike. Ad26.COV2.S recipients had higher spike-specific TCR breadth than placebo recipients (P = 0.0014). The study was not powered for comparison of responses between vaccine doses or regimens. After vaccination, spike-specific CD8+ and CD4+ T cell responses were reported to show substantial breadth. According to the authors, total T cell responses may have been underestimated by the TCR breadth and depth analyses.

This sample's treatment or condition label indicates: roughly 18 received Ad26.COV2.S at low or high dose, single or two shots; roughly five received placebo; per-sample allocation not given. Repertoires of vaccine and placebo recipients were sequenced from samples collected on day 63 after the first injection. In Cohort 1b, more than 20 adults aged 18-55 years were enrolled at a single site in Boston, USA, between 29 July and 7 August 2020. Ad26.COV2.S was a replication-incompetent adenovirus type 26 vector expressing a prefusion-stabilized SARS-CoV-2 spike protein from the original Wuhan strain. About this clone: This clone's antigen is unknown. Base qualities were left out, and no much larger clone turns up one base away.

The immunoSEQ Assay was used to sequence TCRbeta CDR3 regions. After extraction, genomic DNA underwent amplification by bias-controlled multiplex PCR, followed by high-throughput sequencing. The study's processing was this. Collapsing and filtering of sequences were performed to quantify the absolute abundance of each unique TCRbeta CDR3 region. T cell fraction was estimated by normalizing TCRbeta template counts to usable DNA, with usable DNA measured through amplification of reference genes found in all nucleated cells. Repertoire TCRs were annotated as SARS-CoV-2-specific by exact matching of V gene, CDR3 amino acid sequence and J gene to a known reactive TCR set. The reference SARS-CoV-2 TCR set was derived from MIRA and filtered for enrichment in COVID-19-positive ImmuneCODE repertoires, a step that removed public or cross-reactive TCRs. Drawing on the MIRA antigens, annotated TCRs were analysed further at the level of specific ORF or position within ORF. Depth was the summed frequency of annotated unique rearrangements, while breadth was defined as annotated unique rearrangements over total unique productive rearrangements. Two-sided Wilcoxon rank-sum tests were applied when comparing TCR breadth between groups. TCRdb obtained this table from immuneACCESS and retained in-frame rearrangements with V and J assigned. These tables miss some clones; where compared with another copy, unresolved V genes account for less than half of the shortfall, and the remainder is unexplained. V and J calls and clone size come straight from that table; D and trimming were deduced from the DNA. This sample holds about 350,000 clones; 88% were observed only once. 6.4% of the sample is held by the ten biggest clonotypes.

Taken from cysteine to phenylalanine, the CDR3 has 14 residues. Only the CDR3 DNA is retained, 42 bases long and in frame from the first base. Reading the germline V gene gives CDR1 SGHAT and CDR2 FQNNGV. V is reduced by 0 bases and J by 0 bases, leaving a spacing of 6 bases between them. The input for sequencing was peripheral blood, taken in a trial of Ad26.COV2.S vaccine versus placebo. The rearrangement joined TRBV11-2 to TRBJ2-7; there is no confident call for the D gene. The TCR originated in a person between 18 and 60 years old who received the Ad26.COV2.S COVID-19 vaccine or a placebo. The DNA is TGTGCCAGCAGCTTAGAGTTGGGCTCCTACGAGCAGTACTTC. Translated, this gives CASSLELGSYEQYF.